This T cell receptor beta chain was sequenced in a study of cytomegalovirus exposure and HLA in healthy donors. Findings and caveats of the study: Subsequent analysis of the 110 or so validation repertoires found a tendency for first-cohort TCR clusters to co-occur. Associated with cytomegalovirus, according to the listing, were 150 to 200 TCR beta chains.

Concerning this clone itself: Its antigen is as yet unknown.

The protocol was immunoSEQ multiplex PCR, while the TCRdb copy is restricted to in-frame clones and leaves out a portion. The sample has more than 300,000 clones; around 86% are singletons. Trimming took off 4 bases at V and 0 bases at J, with 18 bases between the two ends. The CDR3 length is 17 residues. Germline V lookup: CDR1 SGHAT, CDR2 FQNNGV. Sequenced sample: PBMCs. This TCR was sampled from a woman aged 18-29 years in good health and CMV-seronegative. The rearrangement joins TRBV11-2 to TRBJ1-2; maybe TRBD1 (5 bases). CDR3 in DNA: TGTGCCAGCAGCTCGGGACTGCTGGGCCGTCCTAACTATGGCTACACCTTC. It specifies CASSSGLLGRPNYGYTF.